This T cell receptor beta chain stems from a study of OX40 agonist ivuxolimab in advanced cancers. In the study overall: The drug used for patients, ivuxolimab, was an agonistic anti-OX40 (CD134) antibody. Those enrolled were roughly 80% male, with a mean age of approximately 60 years and ages from about 20 to 85. Regarding the study as a whole: Partial responders treated at 0.1-3.0 mg/kg exhibited clonal expansion among the lowest measured.

Germline V gives CDR1 ENHRY, CDR2 SYGVKD. The CDR3 totals 16 residues. The germline V and J ends were trimmed by 4 bases and 6 bases, with 20 bases remaining between them. The repertoire was sequenced with immunoSEQ multiplex PCR; TCRdb's copy has only in-frame clones and lacks some. There are tens of thousands of clones in the sample; approximately 90% occur only once, and 9.5% to 15% lies in the top ten. Concerning this clone: Its target is unknown.

This receptor was identified in an adult with an advanced solid tumor such as melanoma, head and neck, liver or kidney cancer. The rearrangement joins TRBV10-3 to TRBJ2-3, with D possibly TRBD1 on 6 matching bases. Sequenced here: CD4+ or CD8+ T cells sorted from blood, sampled in a trial of the OX40 agonist ivuxolimab. Written as DNA, the CDR3 is TGTGCCATCAGTGCAAATCGAGGAAAGGGGGATGATACGCAGTATTTT. Its protein product is CAISANRGKGDDTQYF.